The 16 T cell receptor beta chains in this list originate from one sample, sequenced in a study of control samples from healthy donors and cancer patients. The table came from immunoSEQ multiplex PCR; TCRdb's copy has only in-frame clones and leaves some out. The data contain roughly 88,000 clones, roughly 89% of them singletons. Source material: blood. All receptors come from a man in his forties or fifties in good health.

This chain connects TRBV18 to TRBJ1-3, with a possible D match to TRBD1 (5 bases). This CDR3 has 16 amino acids. Trimming took off 1 base at V and 4 bases at J, with 14 bases between the two ends. The V gene's germline CDR1 is KGHSH and CDR2 LQKENI. For the CDR3, the DNA is TGTGCCAGCTCACCACAGGACCCTGGGGCCGGAAACACCATATATTTT. As protein: CASSPQDPGAGNTIYF.

The rearrangement links TRBV27 to TRBJ2-3, with TRBD2 identical over 10 bases. Germline CDR1 and CDR2: MNHEY and SMNVEV (reference sequence). This CDR3 region has 15 residues. Trimming at V came to 8 bases and at J to 3 bases, leaving 8 bases not matched to a gene. Written as DNA, the CDR3 is TGTGCCAGCGGGCTAGCGGGGGCCCTTACAGATACGCAGTATTTT. Its translation: CASGLAGALTDTQYF.

V and J are TRBV2 and TRBJ2-7; TRBD1 aligns across 7 bases. Germline V lookup: CDR1 SNHLY, CDR2 FYNNEI. The CDR3 has 13 amino acids. Trimming at V came to 6 bases and at J to 2 bases, leaving 4 bases not matched to a gene. Written as DNA, the CDR3 is TGTGCCAGCAGCCTGGGACAGACCTACGAGCAGTACTTC. It codes for CASSLGQTYEQYF. The whole variable domain, filled in from reference TRBV2 and TRBJ2-7, reads EPEVTQTPSHQVTQMGQEVILRCVPISNHLYFYWYRQILGQKVEFLVSFYNNEISEKSEIFDDQFSVERPDGSNFTLKIRSTKLEDSAMYFCASSLGQTYEQYFGPGTRLTVT.

CDR3 protein: CASSELGTVGNTIYF. For the CDR3, the DNA is TGTGCCAGCAGCGAACTAGGGACGGTTGGAAACACCATATATTTT. The chain couples TRBV9 to TRBJ1-3; D may be TRBD1 (5 bases). This CDR3 has 15 residues. Looked up from germline, CDR1 is SGDLS and CDR2 is YYNGEE. Trimming took 3 bases from V and 3 from J, leaving 13 bases between them.

The chain uses TRBV7-2 and TRBJ2-3; perhaps TRBD2 as D (7 bases). Per germline, CDR1 SGHTA and CDR2 FQGNSA. With 2 bases removed from V and 1 base from J, the gap between germline ends came to 16 bases. This CDR3 region has 17 residues. CDR3 protein: CASSLTPGGRGTDTQYF. In DNA form, the CDR3 reads TGTGCCAGCAGCTTAACGCCCGGGGGGCGGGGCACAGATACGCAGTATTTT.

The V call is TRBV29-1, the J call TRBJ1-2; D remains unclear. The CDR3 is made up of 14 amino acids. CDR1 and CDR2 (germline): SQVTM, ANQGSEA. Trimming shortened V by 4 bases and J by 0 bases, and 12 bases separated the two germline ends. This CDR3 is CSVASPLANYGYTF. The CDR3 DNA reads TGCAGCGTTGCGTCCCCTTTAGCTAACTATGGCTACACCTTC.

This chain links TRBV5-1 with TRBJ2-1; TRBD2 might be the D (5 bases). V was trimmed by 3 bases and J by 8 bases, leaving 18 bases between them. CDR1 and CDR2 from the germline V gene are SGHRS and YFSETQ. CDR3 length equals 15 residues. Here the CDR3 reads CASSSGWLAWDEQFF. The CDR3 DNA is TGCGCCAGCAGCTCGGGGTGGCTGGCTTGGGATGAGCAGTTCTTC.

This chain joins TRBV10-3 and TRBJ2-2, with 7 positions matching TRBD1. CDR3 length: 15 residues. J was trimmed by 6 bases and V by 4 bases; bases with no gene match: 8. Germline CDR1 ENHRY, CDR2 SYGVKD. CDR3 nucleotide sequence: TGTGCCATCAGTGGAGGAGACAGGGTGTCCGGGGAGCTGTTTTTT. Protein product: CAISGGDRVSGELFF.

There are a few counts of this clone. The chain recombines TRBV6-5 with TRBJ1-4; D gene uncertain. Germline loops: CDR1 MNHEY, CDR2 SVGAGI. The CDR3 contains 13 residues. Trimming took off 8 bases at V and 12 bases at J, with 19 bases between the two ends. The CDR3 nucleotides read TGTGCCAGCCAGATTGGTGGGCCATACGAACTGTTTTTT. The encoded protein is CASQIGGPYELFF.

This chain connects TRBV6-2 or TRBV6-3 to TRBJ1-5, with TRBD1 as a possible D gene (6 bases). The CDR3 sequence is 15 residues long. Trimming removed 0 bases from V and 3 bases from J, with 9 bases in between. Germline CDR1 is MNHEY and CDR2 is SVGEGT. The CDR3: CASSYSTGSNQPQHF. CDR3 in DNA: TGTGCCAGCAGTTACTCGACAGGTTCCAATCAGCCCCAGCATTTT.

The chain has TRBV5-1 and TRBJ1-1, with D maybe TRBD1 (6 bases). This CDR3 has 15 residues. Trimming removed 0 bases at V and 0 bases at J, with 9 bases between. In germline, CDR1 is SGHRS, CDR2 YFSETQ. The CDR3 spells CASSLEAGVNTEAFF. CDR3 bases: TGCGCCAGCAGCTTGGAGGCAGGGGTGAACACTGAAGCTTTCTTT.

The chain carries TRBV7-7 and TRBJ2-5; 8 nucleotides align to TRBD1. Trimming at V came to 4 bases and at J to 5 bases, leaving 3 bases not matched to a gene. The CDR3 contains 13 residues. Per the germline V gene, CDR1 is SSHAT and CDR2 is FNYEAQ (reference sequence). This CDR3 is CASSSDRAETQYF. The CDR3 nucleotides read TGTGCCAGCAGCTCGGACAGGGCGGAGACCCAGTACTTC.

This sequence joins TRBV7-2 and TRBJ1-2, with D maybe TRBD1 (5 bases). The CDR3 contains 13 residues. V shed 1 base and J shed 10 bases, with 13 bases lying between them. CDR1 SGHTA and CDR2 FQGNSA come from the germline V gene. The CDR3 sequence: CASSLEGTLDYTF. The DNA for the CDR3 is TGTGCCAGCAGCTTAGAAGGGACTTTAGACTACACCTTC.

The genes are TRBV6-4 and TRBJ2-2, with TRBD2 matching 11 bases. The CDR3 consists of 19 residues. CDR1 MRHNA and CDR2 SNTAGT come from the germline V gene. The V segment lost 7 bases and the J segment 4 bases; nucleotides outside the gene matches: 17. For the CDR3, the DNA is TGTGCCAGCAATAAGAAAGACCCCGGGACTAGCGGAAGCACCGGGGAGCTGTTTTTT. It yields the protein CASNKKDPGTSGSTGELFF.

This clone was detected once. The chain uses TRBV11-1 and TRBJ2-2, with 11 bases that match TRBD2. This CDR3 has 18 amino acids. V was clipped by 0 bases and J by 0 bases; unmatched bases: 3. The germline CDR1 and CDR2 sequences are SGHAT and FQDESV (reference sequence). The CDR3 bases are TGTGCCAGCAGCTTAGCGACTAGCGGGACCGCGAACACCGGGGAGCTGTTTTTT. Its protein product is CASSLATSGTANTGELFF. Looking up the rest from reference TRBV11-1 and TRBJ2-2 gives the full variable domain: EAEVAQSPRYKITEKSQAVAFWCDPISGHATLYWYRQILGQGPELLVQFQDESVVDDSQLPKDRFSAERLKGVDSTLKIQPAELGDSAMYLCASSLATSGTANTGELFFGEGSRLTVL.

V gene TRBV6-6 combines with J gene TRBJ1-4; 7 nucleotides match TRBD1. Trimming at V came to 5 bases and at J to 8 bases, leaving 5 bases not matched to a gene. Germline-derived CDR1 and CDR2 are MNHNY and SVGAGI (reference sequence). The CDR3 loop spans 13 amino acids. The CDR3 is CASSQGGKEKLFF. In DNA form, the CDR3 reads TGTGCCAGCAGTCAGGGGGGGAAGGAAAAACTGTTTTTT.